These T cell receptor beta chains were read from a single sample in a study of T cells in localized non-small cell lung cancer. Only in-frame clones appear in the TCRdb table, and some are missing; sequencing was by immunoSEQ multiplex PCR. The table includes 45,000 to 60,000 clones, 86% detected once. This specimen was peripheral blood, taken before any cancer treatment. Source of these receptors: a woman aged 35 to 75 with stage I lung adenocarcinoma. The CDR3 runs from the conserved cysteine through the conserved F or W. A D gene is named only where the DNA matches it firmly. Size tells how often a clone was seen (once, few, many) or the class of an expanded clone, and some rows leave it out.

D: TRBD2; size: few; J: TRBJ2-3; V: TRBV7-2; CDR3: CASSPRRLAGGSDTQYF; DNA: TGTGCCAGCAGCCCCCGTAGACTAGCAGGAGGCTCAGATACGCAGTATTTT
D: -; size: -; J: TRBJ1-5; V: TRBV9; CDR3: CASNHDGNQPQHF; DNA: TGTGCCAGCAACCACGACGGGAATCAGCCCCAGCATTTT
D: -; size: -; J: TRBJ1-4; V: TRBV19; CDR3: CATRGMADYEKLFF; DNA: TGTGCCACCAGGGGAATGGCCGATTATGAAAAACTGTTTTTT
D: -; size: -; J: TRBJ1-2; V: TRBV7-2; CDR3: CASSLSKAFDYGYTF; DNA: TGTGCCAGCAGCTTAAGTAAAGCGTTTGATTATGGCTACACCTTC
D: -; size: -; J: TRBJ1-2; V: TRBV7-2; CDR3: CASSTRGGLDGYTF; DNA: TGTGCCAGCTCGACCCGGGGGGGTCTGGATGGCTACACCTTC
D: -; size: -; J: TRBJ2-4; V: TRBV7-9; CDR3: CASSFWDGIAKNIQYF; DNA: TGTGCCAGCAGCTTTTGGGACGGAATAGCCAAAAACATTCAGTACTTC
D: TRBD1; size: -; J: TRBJ1-1; V: TRBV5-1; CDR3: CASSSQGSNTEAFF; DNA: TGCGCCAGCAGCTCACAGGGGTCGAACACTGAAGCTTTCTTT
D: -; size: -; J: TRBJ2-6; V: TRBV7-9; CDR3: CASSLSASSGANVLTF; DNA: TGTGCCAGCAGCTTATCAGCCAGCTCTGGGGCCAACGTCCTGACTTTC
D: -; size: -; J: TRBJ1-2; V: TRBV30; CDR3: CAWSVRGSTAYGYTF; DNA: TGTGCCTGGAGTGTACGGGGCAGCACGGCCTATGGCTACACCTTC
D: TRBD1; size: -; J: TRBJ2-3; V: TRBV7-9; CDR3: CASSLAGQGTDTQYF; DNA: TGTGCCAGCAGCTTAGCGGGACAGGGCACAGATACGCAGTATTTT
D: TRBD1; size: few; J: TRBJ1-6; V: TRBV2; CDR3: CASSEAFPGGTLHF; DNA: TGTGCCAGCAGTGAAGCCTTTCCAGGGGGAACCCTCCACTTT
D: -; size: once; J: TRBJ1-2; V: TRBV5-1; CDR3: CASSYRLGIDYGYTF; DNA: TGCGCCAGCAGTTATAGGCTGGGGATTGACTATGGCTACACCTTC
D: -; size: once; J: TRBJ1-6; V: TRBV5-1; CDR3: CASSLGQGNSPLHF; DNA: TGCGCCAGCAGCTTGGGGCAGGGGAATTCACCCCTCCACTTT
D: TRBD2; size: -; J: TRBJ2-7; V: TRBV9; CDR3: CASSVDSGLAGEQYF; DNA: TGTGCCAGCAGCGTAGATTCGGGACTAGCGGGCGAGCAGTACTTC
D: TRBD2; size: -; J: TRBJ2-3; V: TRBV4-3; CDR3: CASSQDPSGGAEGDTQYF; DNA: TGCGCCAGCAGCCAAGATCCTAGCGGGGGGGCCGAGGGAGATACGCAGTATTTT
D: -; size: once; J: TRBJ1-2; V: TRBV6-1; CDR3: CASSENRYGYTF; DNA: TGTGCCAGCAGTGAGAACCGCTATGGCTACACCTTC
D: TRBD2; size: -; J: TRBJ2-3; V: TRBV9; CDR3: CASSVVGGGLTDTQYF; DNA: TGTGCCAGCAGCGTAGTGGGCGGGGGACTCACAGATACGCAGTATTTT
D: -; size: -; J: TRBJ1-6; V: TRBV7-6; CDR3: CASSLVGGSYNSPLHF; DNA: TGTGCCAGCAGCTTGGTTGGGGGAAGCTATAATTCACCCCTCCACTTT
D: -; size: -; J: TRBJ2-6; V: TRBV4-3; CDR3: CASSPQGQGLPGANVLTF; DNA: TGCGCCAGCAGCCCCCAGGGGCAGGGACTCCCTGGGGCCAACGTCCTGACTTTC
D: TRBD2; size: -; J: TRBJ2-3; V: TRBV6-1; CDR3: CASSESSGGVTDTQYF; DNA: TGTGCCAGCAGTGAATCTAGCGGGGGGGTCACAGATACGCAGTATTTT
D: -; size: -; J: TRBJ2-2; V: TRBV19; CDR3: CASSIPLDLNTGELFF; DNA: TGTGCCAGTAGTATCCCCCTGGACCTTAACACCGGGGAGCTGTTTTTT
D: TRBD1; size: -; J: TRBJ1-2; V: TRBV5-4; CDR3: CASSSNRGVYGYTF; DNA: TGTGCCAGCAGCTCCAACAGGGGAGTGTATGGCTACACCTTC
D: TRBD1; size: -; J: TRBJ2-7; V: TRBV28; CDR3: CAVSPGTGYEQYF; DNA: TGTGCCGTCTCACCCGGGACAGGGTACGAGCAGTACTTC
D: -; size: -; J: TRBJ1-1; V: TRBV27; CDR3: CASSFRSLGTEAFF; DNA: TGTGCCAGCAGTTTCAGGAGCCTGGGCACTGAAGCTTTCTTT
D: TRBD2; size: once; J: TRBJ2-5; V: TRBV5-1; CDR3: CASSPGGPPETQYF; DNA: TGCGCCAGCAGCCCGGGGGGGCCCCCAGAGACCCAGTACTTC
D: TRBD1; size: -; J: TRBJ1-1; V: TRBV5-8; CDR3: CASSQWVGTANTEAFF; DNA: TGTGCCAGCAGCCAATGGGTGGGGACAGCGAACACTGAAGCTTTCTTT
D: -; size: -; J: TRBJ1-6; V: TRBV30; CDR3: CAWKDGSNSPLHF; DNA: TGTGCCTGGAAGGACGGCTCCAATTCACCCCTCCACTTT
D: TRBD1; size: -; J: TRBJ2-5; V: TRBV5-8; CDR3: CASSLRPTGLETQYF; DNA: TGTGCCAGCAGCTTACGCCCGACAGGGCTGGAGACCCAGTACTTC
D: TRBD1; size: few; J: TRBJ1-2; V: TRBV9; CDR3: CASSGAGGSGYTF; DNA: TGTGCCAGCAGCGGGGCAGGGGGCTCTGGCTACACCTTC
D: -; size: -; J: TRBJ2-1; V: TRBV5-6; CDR3: CASSFISYNEQFF; DNA: TGTGCCAGCAGCTTTATTTCCTACAATGAGCAGTTCTTC
D: -; size: -; J: TRBJ2-3; V: TRBV30; CDR3: CAWTPTTDTQYF; DNA: TGTGCCTGGACACCCACCACAGATACGCAGTATTTT
D: -; size: -; J: TRBJ2-1; V: TRBV30; CDR3: CAWSMDYNEQFF; DNA: TGTGCCTGGAGTATGGATTACAATGAGCAGTTCTTC
D: TRBD1; size: -; J: TRBJ1-1; V: TRBV11-1; CDR3: CASSLPQGAGEAFF; DNA: TGTGCCAGCAGCTTACCCCAGGGGGCCGGTGAAGCTTTCTTT
D: -; size: -; J: TRBJ1-3; V: TRBV5-1; CDR3: CASSLAGENTIYF; DNA: TGCGCCAGCAGCTTGGCAGGGGAAAACACCATATATTTT
D: -; size: -; J: TRBJ1-5; V: TRBV6-1; CDR3: CASSGGANQPQHF; DNA: TGTGCCAGCAGTGGGGGGGCGAATCAGCCCCAGCATTTT
D: TRBD2; size: -; J: TRBJ2-3; V: TRBV5-1; CDR3: CASSWSGGAPDTQYF; DNA: TGCGCCAGCAGCTGGAGCGGGGGGGCCCCAGATACGCAGTATTTT
D: TRBD1; size: -; J: TRBJ1-1; V: TRBV18; CDR3: CASSPATGVVRNTEAFF; DNA: TGTGCCAGCTCACCAGCGACAGGGGTAGTAAGGAACACTGAAGCTTTCTTT
D: TRBD1; size: -; J: TRBJ1-1; V: TRBV19; CDR3: CASSILTGWATEAFF; DNA: TGTGCCAGTAGTATCCTGACAGGGTGGGCGACTGAAGCTTTCTTT
D: TRBD1; size: -; J: TRBJ2-3; V: TRBV7-9; CDR3: CASSWTGEDTQYF; DNA: TGTGCCAGCAGCTGGACAGGAGAAGATACGCAGTATTTT
D: TRBD1; size: -; J: TRBJ2-7; V: TRBV30; CDR3: CAWRGQGTTYEQYF; DNA: TGTGCCTGGAGAGGACAGGGGACAACCTACGAGCAGTACTTC
D: -; size: -; J: TRBJ1-3; V: TRBV15; CDR3: CATSRPRGGRSGNTIYF; DNA: TGTGCCACCAGCAGACCCCGGGGCGGACGCTCTGGAAACACCATATATTTT
D: -; size: -; J: TRBJ2-1; V: TRBV5-1; CDR3: CASSLNAYNEQFF; DNA: TGCGCCAGCAGCTTGAACGCTTACAATGAGCAGTTCTTC
D: TRBD1; size: -; J: TRBJ1-2; V: TRBV28; CDR3: CASSLPLGQGNGYTF; DNA: TGTGCCAGCAGTTTACCCCTGGGACAGGGGAATGGCTACACCTTC
D: -; size: -; J: TRBJ2-1; V: TRBV10-3; CDR3: CAISYTGPSYNEQFF; DNA: TGTGCCATCAGTTACACGGGCCCGTCCTACAATGAGCAGTTCTTC